This TCR beta chain was sequenced for a study of T-cell reconstitution after alpha-beta-depleted transplantation in children. Unique molecular identifiers were used in preparing the TCRbeta library. A single record per CDR3 protein comes from TCRdb applying MiXCR to the PCR reads. The top ten hold 2% of the sample, which has 480,000 or so distinct CDR3 sequences, under 12% seen once. Trimming removed 4 bases from V and 10 bases from J, with 11 bases in between. Germline assignment: CDR1 MGHRA and CDR2 YSYEKL. This CDR3 region has 12 residues. This clonotype showed up many times. This sample comprised PBMCs, obtained before TCRalphabeta/CD19-depleted stem cell transplant. V gene TRBV4-1 combines with J gene TRBJ2-1; a possible D gene is TRBD2 (5 bases). The receptor was derived from a child aged 2 to 10 with inherited bone marrow failure, due to receive a stem cell transplant. The DNA for the CDR3 is TGCGCCAGCAGCCGCACTAGAGGCGAGCAGTTCTTC. The encoded protein is CASSRTRGEQFF.